Here is one TCR beta chain with its context. Antigen unknown. The data were taken from a study of OX40 agonist ivuxolimab in advanced cancers. Study details: Head and neck, renal cell, melanoma or hepatocellular carcinoma were the cancers that dose-escalation patients had.

Method: immunoSEQ multiplex PCR; TCRdb's copy keeps in-frame clones and lacks some. Of some 76,000 clones in the sample, roughly nine tenths were seen once. CDR3 length: 13 residues. From germline, CDR1 is MNHEY and CDR2 SVGAGI. V was cut by 6 bases and J by 2 bases, with 10 bases left in between. Study-wide findings and caveats: Antigen specificity of clonally expanded peripheral T cells was not established. Some of the lowest clonal expansion was seen in partial responders at 0.1-3.0 mg/kg.

Patients who had autoimmune disease history or got systemic immunosuppression were left out. V usage is TRBV6-5 and J usage is TRBJ1-2; D perhaps matches TRBD1 (5 bases). The specimen comprised CD4+ or CD8+ T cells sorted from blood, sampled in a trial of the OX40 agonist ivuxolimab. The sequence derives from an adult with an advanced solid tumor such as melanoma, head and neck, liver or kidney cancer. CDR3 nucleotides: TGTGCCAGCAGCCGCGGGGGAAACTATGGCTACACCTTC. Amino acid sequence: CASSRGGNYGYTF.